This TCR beta chain was found in a study of PD-1 blockade in classical Hodgkin lymphoma. At the level of the study: Nivolumab was given intravenously to patients at 3 mg/kg every 2 weeks.

Sequencing was performed with immunoSEQ multiplex PCR; in TCRdb, only in-frame clones are kept and a portion is missing. The repertoire has 9,500 to 14,000 clones, approximately 81% of them found once; the top ten carry around two fifths. Study conclusions and caveats: Nivolumab starters within 1 year of ASCT were excluded.

Remarks on this clone: Its antigen is not identified.

The CDR3 contains 15 residues. In germline, CDR1 is LNHNV, CDR2 YYDKDF (reference sequence). V lost 1 base and J lost 3, with 13 bases in between. Following autologous stem cell transplantation, relapse occurred in every patient, and exposure to brentuximab vedotin varied. Magnetic negative selection isolated CD8+ T cells from thawed PBMCs. This clonotype was obtained from a human donor with classical Hodgkin lymphoma. This chain links TRBV15 with TRBJ2-7, with a tentative D call TRBD1 (6 bases). The sample consisted of CD8+ T cells from blood, taken at baseline. DNA for the CDR3: TGTGCCACCAGCAGAGGCCGGGACACCTACTACGAGCAGTACTTC. Protein sequence: CATSRGRDTYYEQYF.